The clone carrying this T cell receptor beta chain showed up just a few times. Its target is not known. Absence of ophthalmopathy progression within 18 months defined stable Graves' hyperthyroidism. Clinical symptoms, serum thyroxine and TRAb, thyroid ultrasound and orbital computed tomography were used for the diagnoses. This sample is drawn from a study of T cells in Graves' hyperthyroidism and ophthalmopathy. Study background: Peripheral blood samples were taken at initial diagnosis, prior to any treatment. Study-level results: In the blood, most expanded thyroid clonotypes above 0.001 appeared as well.

CDR1 and CDR2 from the germline V gene are SGHVS and FQNEAQ. The J segment lost 1 base and the V segment lost 5 bases, leaving 4 bases of the junction unmatched. The CDR3 runs to 15 residues. It was RNA transcripts that yielded the amplified TCR beta CDR3 regions. A first-round RT-PCR of the TCR CDR3 used the HTBI primer set. TCRdb independently ran MiXCR on the multiplex PCR reads; one entry per CDR3 protein. This sample has around 560,000 distinct CDR3 sequences, with approximately 16% found just once. The chain combines TRBV7-8 with TRBJ2-2; 7 nucleotides align to TRBD1. Sequenced material: blood. The receptor was derived from a woman aged 18-29 years with Graves' hyperthyroidism. The CDR3: CASSIRDRNTGELFF. The CDR3 coding sequence is TGTGCCAGCAGCATCCGGGACAGGAACACCGGGGAGCTGTTTTTT.